The entry below describes one T cell receptor beta chain. The target antigen is unknown. Method: immunoSEQ multiplex PCR; TCRdb's copy keeps in-frame clones and lacks some. The sample lists tens of thousands of clones; about nine tenths were seen once. This sample stems from a study of graft-versus-host responses after intestinal transplantation. Study-level background: Isolated intestinal, liver-intestinal, or multivisceral transplants had been given to the recipients. Anti-thymocyte globulin served as induction for all recipients, who then took tacrolimus and steroids for about 3 years.

CDR3 size: 16 residues. The trim removed 0 bases at V and 1 base at J, leaving 2 bases unmatched. Germline loops: CDR1 SGHRS, CDR2 YFSETQ. Notes on the study in general: Within allografts, high graft-versus-host to host-versus-graft clonal ratios were seen among patients with graft-donor T cell macrochimerism. Early after transplant, HvG declines were associated with peak levels of circulating GvH clones.

This sequence was found in a human patient who received an intestinal transplant, so some T cells may come from the graft donor. V and J are TRBV5-1 and TRBJ2-1; 9 nucleotides match TRBD1. Sample: bone marrow, taken 700 to 750 days after intestinal transplantation. The CDR3: CASSLEDRGSYNEQFF. The CDR3 nucleotides are TGCGCCAGCAGCTTGGAGGACAGGGGTTCCTACAATGAGCAGTTCTTC. Filled out from reference TRBV5-1 and TRBJ2-1, the complete variable domain reads KAGVTQTPRYLIKTRGQQVTLSCSPISGHRSVSWYQQTPGQGLQFLFEYFSETQRNKGNFPGRFSGRQFSNSRSEMNVSTLELGDSALYLCASSLEDRGSYNEQFFGPGTRLTVL.